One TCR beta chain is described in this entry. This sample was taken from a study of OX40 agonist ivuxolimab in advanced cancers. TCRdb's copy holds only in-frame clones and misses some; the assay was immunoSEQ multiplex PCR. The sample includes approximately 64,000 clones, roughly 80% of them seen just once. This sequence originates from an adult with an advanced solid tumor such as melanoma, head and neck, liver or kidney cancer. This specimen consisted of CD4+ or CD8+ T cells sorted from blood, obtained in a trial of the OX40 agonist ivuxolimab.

CDR3 bases: TGTGCCAGCAGCCTTCGACAGGGCTTAAATGAAAAACTGTTTTTT. Translating gives CASSLRQGLNEKLFF. The rearrangement joins TRBV7-9 to TRBJ1-4, with 7 bases aligning to TRBD1. This CDR3 is 15 amino acids long. Germline V gives CDR1 SEHNR, CDR2 FQNEAQ (reference sequence). Losses at the gene ends were 5 bases for V and 5 bases for J; bases not matched to a gene: 8.